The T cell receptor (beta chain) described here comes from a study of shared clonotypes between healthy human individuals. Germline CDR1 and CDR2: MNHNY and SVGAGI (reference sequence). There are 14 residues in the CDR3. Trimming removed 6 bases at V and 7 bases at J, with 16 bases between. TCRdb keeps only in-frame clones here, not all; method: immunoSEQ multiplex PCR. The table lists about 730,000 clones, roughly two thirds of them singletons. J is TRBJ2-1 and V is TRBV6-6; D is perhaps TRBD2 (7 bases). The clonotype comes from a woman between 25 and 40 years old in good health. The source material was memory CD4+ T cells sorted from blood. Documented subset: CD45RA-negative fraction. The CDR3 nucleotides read TGTGCCAGCAGACCTCAGCGGGACACAAATGAGCAGTTCTTC. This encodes CASRPQRDTNEQFF.